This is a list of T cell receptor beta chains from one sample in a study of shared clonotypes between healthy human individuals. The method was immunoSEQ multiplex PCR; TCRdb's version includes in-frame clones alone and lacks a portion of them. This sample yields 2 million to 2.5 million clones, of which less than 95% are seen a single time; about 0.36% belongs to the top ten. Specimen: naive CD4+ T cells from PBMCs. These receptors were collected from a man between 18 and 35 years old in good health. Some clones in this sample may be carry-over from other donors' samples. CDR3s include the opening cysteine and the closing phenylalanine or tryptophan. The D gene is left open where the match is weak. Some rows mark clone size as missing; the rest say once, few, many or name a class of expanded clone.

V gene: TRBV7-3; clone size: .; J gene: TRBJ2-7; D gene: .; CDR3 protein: CASSLTGQGPYEQYF; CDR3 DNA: TGTGCCAGCAGCTTAACAGGCCAGGGCCCCTACGAGCAGTACTTC
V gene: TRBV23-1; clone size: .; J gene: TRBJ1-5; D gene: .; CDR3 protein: CANHPRKTGSQPQHF; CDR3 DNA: TGCGCCAATCACCCGAGGAAAACGGGAAGTCAGCCCCAGCATTTT
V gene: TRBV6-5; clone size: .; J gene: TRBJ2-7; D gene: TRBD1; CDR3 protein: CASSYSGQGAYEQYF; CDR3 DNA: TGTGCCAGCAGTTACTCCGGACAGGGGGCCTACGAGCAGTACTTC
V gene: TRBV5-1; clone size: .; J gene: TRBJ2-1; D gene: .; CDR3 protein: CASSGFGTPSNNEQFF; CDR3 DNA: TGCGCCAGCAGCGGCTTCGGGACTCCAAGTAACAATGAGCAGTTCTTC
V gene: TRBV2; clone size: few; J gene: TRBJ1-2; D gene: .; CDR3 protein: CASDRNEGYGYTF; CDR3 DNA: TGTGCCAGCGATCGAAACGAAGGCTATGGCTACACCTTC
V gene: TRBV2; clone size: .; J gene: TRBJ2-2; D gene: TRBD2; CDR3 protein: CASKIPSGRAPSGELFF; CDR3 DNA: TGTGCCAGCAAAATTCCTAGCGGGAGGGCCCCCTCTGGGGAGCTGTTTTTT
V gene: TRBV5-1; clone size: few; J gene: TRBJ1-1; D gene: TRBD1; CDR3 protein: CASSLQGGNTEAFF; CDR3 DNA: TGCGCCAGCAGCTTACAGGGGGGAAACACTGAAGCTTTCTTT
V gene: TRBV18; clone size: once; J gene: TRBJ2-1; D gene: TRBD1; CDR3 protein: CASSPQWTGLYNEQFF; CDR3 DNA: TGTGCCAGCTCACCACAATGGACAGGGTTGTACAATGAGCAGTTCTTC
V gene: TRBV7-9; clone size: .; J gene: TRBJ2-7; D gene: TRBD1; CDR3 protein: CASSPTGDYEQYF; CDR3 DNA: TGTGCCAGCAGTCCCACAGGGGATTACGAGCAGTACTTC
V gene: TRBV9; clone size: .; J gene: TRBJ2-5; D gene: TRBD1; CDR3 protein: CASSGVPTGGETQYF; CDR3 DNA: TGTGCCAGCAGCGGGGTACCGACAGGGGGAGAGACCCAGTACTTC
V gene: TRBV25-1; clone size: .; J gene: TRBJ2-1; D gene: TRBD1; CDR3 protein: CASSAGQGSYNEQFF; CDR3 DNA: TGTGCCAGCAGTGCAGGACAGGGCTCCTACAATGAGCAGTTCTTC
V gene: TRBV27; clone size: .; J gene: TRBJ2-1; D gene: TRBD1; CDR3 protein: CASSLTGGWYNEQFF; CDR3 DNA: TGTGCCAGCAGTTTGACAGGGGGGTGGTACAATGAGCAGTTCTTC